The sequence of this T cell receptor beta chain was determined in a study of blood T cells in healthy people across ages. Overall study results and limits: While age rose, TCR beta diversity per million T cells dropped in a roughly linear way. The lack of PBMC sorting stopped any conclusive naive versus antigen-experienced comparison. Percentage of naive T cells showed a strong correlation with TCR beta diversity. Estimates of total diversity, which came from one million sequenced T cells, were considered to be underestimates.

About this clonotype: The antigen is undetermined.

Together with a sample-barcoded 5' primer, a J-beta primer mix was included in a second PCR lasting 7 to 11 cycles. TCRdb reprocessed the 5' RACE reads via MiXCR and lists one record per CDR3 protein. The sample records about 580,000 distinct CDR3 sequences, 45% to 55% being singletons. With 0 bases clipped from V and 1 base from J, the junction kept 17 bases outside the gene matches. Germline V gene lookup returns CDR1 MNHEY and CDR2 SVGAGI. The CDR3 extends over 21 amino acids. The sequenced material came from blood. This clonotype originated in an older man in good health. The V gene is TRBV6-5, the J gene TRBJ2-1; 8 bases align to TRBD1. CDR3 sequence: CASSYSRRVRPGQGSYNEQFF. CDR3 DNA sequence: TGTGCCAGCAGTTACTCGAGGCGGGTCCGCCCAGGACAGGGATCCTACAATGAGCAGTTCTTC.